This TCR beta chain was documented in a study of T cell responses to AZD1222 COVID-19 vaccine. Overall study findings and caveats: Clonal diversity was possibly underestimated, and the donors were mostly white British, with more females. An increase in Spike-specific TCR breadth and depth was observed after two AZD1222 doses.

Remarks on this clone: Its antigen is still unknown.

The CDR3 is 13 residues long. Trimming removed 9 bases from V and 0 bases from J, with 11 bases in between. The V gene's germline CDR1 is SNHLY and CDR2 FYNNEI. The repertoire was sequenced with immunoSEQ multiplex PCR; TCRdb's copy has only in-frame clones and lacks some. The data hold tens of thousands of clones, with around nine tenths observed a single time. The specimen was peripheral blood, collected on day 0 of MenACWY control vaccination. The sequence derives from an adult in good health. The chain links TRBV2 to TRBJ1-1; no clear D gene. This chain's CDR3 is CASTQDMNTEAFF. The DNA for the CDR3 is TGTGCCAGTACCCAGGATATGAACACTGAAGCTTTCTTT.